This is a list of T cell receptor beta chains from one sample in a study of Ad26.COV2.S vaccination and SARS-CoV-2 variants. Sequencing used immunoSEQ multiplex PCR; TCRdb keeps in-frame clones, though not all of them. The sample holds about 350,000 clones; around nine tenths are singletons and the top ten take around 10%. Source: peripheral blood, taken in a trial of Ad26.COV2.S vaccine versus placebo. The receptor source for this set is a person aged 18-65 years who received the Ad26.COV2.S COVID-19 vaccine or a placebo. The CDR3 runs from the conserved cysteine through the conserved F or W. D genes are given only for firm matches. Rows may omit the clone size; those that give it use once, few, many or a size class.

clone size: NA
V gene: TRBV7-8
D gene: NA
J gene: TRBJ2-6
CDR3 protein: CASSLNGKANVLTF
CDR3 DNA: TGTGCCAGCAGCTTAAACGGGAAGGCCAACGTCCTGACTTTC

clone size: NA
V gene: TRBV6-6
D gene: TRBD1
J gene: TRBJ1-5
CDR3 protein: CASSQGQGAPQPQHF
CDR3 DNA: TGTGCCAGCAGCCAGGGACAGGGGGCCCCTCAGCCCCAGCATTTT

clone size: NA
V gene: TRBV10-3
D gene: TRBD2
J gene: TRBJ2-3
CDR3 protein: CAISESSSGSTDTQYF
CDR3 DNA: TGTGCCATCAGTGAGTCATCTAGCGGATCCACAGATACGCAGTATTTT

clone size: NA
V gene: TRBV4-3
D gene: NA
J gene: TRBJ2-1
CDR3 protein: CASSQETTPSYNEQFF
CDR3 DNA: TGCGCCAGCAGCCAAGAAACTACCCCCTCCTACAATGAGCAGTTCTTC

clone size: NA
V gene: TRBV6-2/TRBV6-3
D gene: TRBD2
J gene: TRBJ2-1
CDR3 protein: CASSYGTSGNNEQFF
CDR3 DNA: TGTGCCAGCAGTTACGGTACTAGCGGGAACAATGAGCAGTTCTTC

clone size: NA
V gene: TRBV6-2/TRBV6-3
D gene: NA
J gene: TRBJ2-1
CDR3 protein: CASSYPPPGQFF
CDR3 DNA: TGTGCCAGCAGTTACCCTCCCCCGGGCCAGTTCTTC

clone size: NA
V gene: TRBV4-1
D gene: NA
J gene: TRBJ2-1
CDR3 protein: CASSDGALTYNEQFF
CDR3 DNA: TGCGCCAGCAGCGACGGAGCCCTGACCTACAATGAGCAGTTCTTC

clone size: NA
V gene: TRBV29-1
D gene: NA
J gene: TRBJ2-3
CDR3 protein: CSVEDQGMVTDTQYF
CDR3 DNA: TGCAGCGTTGAAGATCAGGGGATGGTTACAGATACGCAGTATTTT

clone size: NA
V gene: TRBV7-8
D gene: NA
J gene: TRBJ2-7
CDR3 protein: CASSPLTGFGTEQYF
CDR3 DNA: TGTGCCAGCAGCCCCCTCACAGGGTTCGGGACCGAGCAGTACTTC

clone size: NA
V gene: TRBV4-1
D gene: TRBD1
J gene: TRBJ1-1
CDR3 protein: CASSRTGSGNTEAFF
CDR3 DNA: TGCGCCAGCAGTCGGACAGGTTCTGGGAACACTGAAGCTTTCTTT

clone size: NA
V gene: TRBV5-1
D gene: NA
J gene: TRBJ1-6
CDR3 protein: CASSHDTQNSPLHF
CDR3 DNA: TGCGCCAGCAGCCATGACACACAGAATTCACCCCTCCACTTT

clone size: NA
V gene: TRBV3-1/TRBV3-2
D gene: NA
J gene: TRBJ2-5
CDR3 protein: CASSQVRIETQYF
CDR3 DNA: TGTGCCAGCAGCCAAGTTAGGATTGAGACCCAGTACTTC

clone size: NA
V gene: TRBV9
D gene: NA
J gene: TRBJ2-7
CDR3 protein: CASSATTGRVGEQYF
CDR3 DNA: TGTGCCAGCAGCGCGACGACAGGGAGGGTAGGCGAGCAGTACTTC

clone size: NA
V gene: TRBV7-3
D gene: NA
J gene: TRBJ1-6
CDR3 protein: CASSLGTPPGASPLHF
CDR3 DNA: TGTGCCAGCAGCTTAGGGACGCCGCCCGGGGCTTCACCCCTCCACTTT

clone size: NA
V gene: TRBV5-6
D gene: TRBD1
J gene: TRBJ2-2
CDR3 protein: CASSLFGTGGFGELFF
CDR3 DNA: TGTGCCAGCAGCTTGTTCGGGACAGGGGGCTTCGGGGAGCTGTTTTTT

clone size: once
V gene: TRBV9
D gene: TRBD2
J gene: TRBJ2-1
CDR3 protein: CASSVDPAGPTSGMGNEQFF
CDR3 DNA: TGTGCCAGCAGCGTAGACCCGGCAGGGCCAACTAGCGGGATGGGGAATGAGCAGTTCTTC

clone size: NA
V gene: TRBV5-1
D gene: TRBD1
J gene: TRBJ2-5
CDR3 protein: CASSSRGRLQETQYF
CDR3 DNA: TGCGCCAGCAGCTCCAGGGGGCGACTACAAGAGACCCAGTACTTC

clone size: NA
V gene: TRBV5-1
D gene: NA
J gene: TRBJ2-7
CDR3 protein: CASSLAPGGSYDEQYF
CDR3 DNA: TGCGCCAGCAGCTTGGCGCCAGGCGGTTCCTACGACGAGCAGTACTTC

clone size: once
V gene: TRBV6-5
D gene: NA
J gene: TRBJ2-3
CDR3 protein: CASSITGDTQYF
CDR3 DNA: TGTGCCAGCTCCATAACCGGAGATACGCAGTATTTT

clone size: NA
V gene: TRBV7-9
D gene: TRBD1
J gene: TRBJ1-1
CDR3 protein: CASSHTSRTGTNTEAFF
CDR3 DNA: TGTGCCAGCAGCCATACCTCTCGGACAGGCACCAACACTGAAGCTTTCTTT

clone size: NA
V gene: TRBV28
D gene: TRBD2
J gene: TRBJ2-3
CDR3 protein: CASSPGGLSTDTQYF
CDR3 DNA: TGTGCCAGCAGCCCGGGAGGACTTAGCACAGATACGCAGTATTTT

clone size: NA
V gene: TRBV2
D gene: NA
J gene: TRBJ2-7
CDR3 protein: CASRTPRGNYEQYF
CDR3 DNA: TGTGCCAGCAGGACCCCGAGGGGGAACTACGAGCAGTACTTC

clone size: NA
V gene: TRBV5-1
D gene: TRBD1
J gene: TRBJ2-5
CDR3 protein: CASSLTDRGRGETQYF
CDR3 DNA: TGCGCCAGCAGCTTGACGGACAGGGGGCGAGGGGAGACCCAGTACTTC